Detailed here is one T cell receptor (beta chain). Germline assignment: CDR1 MDHEN and CDR2 SYDVKM. V shed 5 bases and J 10 bases; nucleotides not matched to a gene: 7. The CDR3 extends over 14 amino acids. Clones were read by immunoSEQ multiplex PCR, and TCRdb kept only the in-frame ones, dropping some. The sample consists of roughly 1.4 million clones, approximately 98.5% of them appearing once. This sample is drawn from a study of shared clonotypes between healthy human individuals. The source material was naive CD4+ T cells sorted from blood. Stated subset: CD45RA+ positively selected. This TCR derives from a man aged 25 to 45 in good health. V and J are TRBV28 and TRBJ2-3; 12 bases fit TRBD2. CDR3 in amino acids: CASSTGLAGPAQYF. DNA for the CDR3: TGTGCCAGCAGTACGGGACTAGCGGGTCCTGCGCAGTATTTT.